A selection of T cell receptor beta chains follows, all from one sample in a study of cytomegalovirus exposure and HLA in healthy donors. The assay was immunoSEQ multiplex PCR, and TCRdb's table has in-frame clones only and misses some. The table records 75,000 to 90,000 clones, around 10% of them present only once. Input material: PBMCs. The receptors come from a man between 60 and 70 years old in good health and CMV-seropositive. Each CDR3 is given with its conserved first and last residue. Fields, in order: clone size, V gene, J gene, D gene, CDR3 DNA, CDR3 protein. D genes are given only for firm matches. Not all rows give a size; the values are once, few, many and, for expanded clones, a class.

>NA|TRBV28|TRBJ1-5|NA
TGTGCCAGCTGGGAGGGCAATCAGCCCCAGCATTTT
CASWEGNQPQHF
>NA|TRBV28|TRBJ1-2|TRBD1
TGTGCCAGCAGTTCAACCATATCGACAGGGTATGGCTACACCTTC
CASSSTISTGYGYTF
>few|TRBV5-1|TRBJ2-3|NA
TGCGCCAGCAGCTTGGTGAGCAGGGAAGATACGCAGTATTTT
CASSLVSREDTQYF
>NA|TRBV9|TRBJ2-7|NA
TGTGCCAGCAGCGCCCAGGGCCGGGGGTACGAGCAGTACTTC
CASSAQGRGYEQYF
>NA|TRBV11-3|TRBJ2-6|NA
TGTGCCAGCAGCTTAGGAGGTGCTGGGGCCAACGTCCTGACTTTC
CASSLGGAGANVLTF
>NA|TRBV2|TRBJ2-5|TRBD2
TGTGCCAGCAGCTTTAGCGGGGGATCAGAAGAGACCCAGTACTTC
CASSFSGGSEETQYF
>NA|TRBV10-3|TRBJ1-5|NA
TGTGCCATCAGTGAGTCGGATAGGGGGATCCAGCCCCAGCATTTT
CAISESDRGIQPQHF
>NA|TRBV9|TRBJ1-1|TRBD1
TGTGCCAGCAGCGTAACAGGGGGAAAAGCTTTCTTT
CASSVTGGKAFF
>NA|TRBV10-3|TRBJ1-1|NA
TGTGCCATCAGTGAGCAGGGAGGATTCACTGAAGCTTTCTTT
CAISEQGGFTEAFF
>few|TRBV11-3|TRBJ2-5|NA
TGTGCCAGCAGCGCGGGGGAGACCCAGTACTTC
CASSAGETQYF
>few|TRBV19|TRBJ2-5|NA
TGTGCCAGTAGAGGGGGTCCAGAGACCCAGTACTTC
CASRGGPETQYF
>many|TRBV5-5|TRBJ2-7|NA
TGTGCCAGCAGCTTAGCGTCCGAGCAGTACTTC
CASSLASEQYF
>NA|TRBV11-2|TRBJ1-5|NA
TGTGCCAGCAGCTTAGATCTGAGGCAGCCCCAGCATTTT
CASSLDLRQPQHF
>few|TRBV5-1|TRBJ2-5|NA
TGCGCCAGCAGCTCGGGGGGCGGGGAGGCGCAAGAGACCCAGTACTTC
CASSSGGGEAQETQYF
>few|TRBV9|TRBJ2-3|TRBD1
TGTGCCAGCAGCGTAGCGGGACAGGGAGTGGGGTTTGGAGATACGCAGTATTTT
CASSVAGQGVGFGDTQYF
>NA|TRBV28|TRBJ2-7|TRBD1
TGTGCCAGCAGTTTACCCGGGACAGGGGGGAATGAGCAGTACTTC
CASSLPGTGGNEQYF
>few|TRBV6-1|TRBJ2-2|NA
TGTGCCAGCAGTCCCCAACGGGGGGCGACCGGGGAGCTGTTTTTT
CASSPQRGATGELFF
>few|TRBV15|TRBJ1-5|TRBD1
TGTGCCACCAGCAGAAACAGGGGAAATCAGCCCCAGCATTTT
CATSRNRGNQPQHF
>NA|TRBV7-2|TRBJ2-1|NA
TGTGCCAGCAGAGCCCGCGTCGCCGTTTCGCCCTACAATGAGCAGTTCTTC
CASRARVAVSPYNEQFF
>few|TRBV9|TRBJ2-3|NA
TGTGCCAGCAGCGTAGGGCTCCATACAGATACGCAGTATTTT
CASSVGLHTDTQYF
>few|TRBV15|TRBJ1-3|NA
TGTGCCACCACCCCCAGTGCTCTCTCTGGAAACACCATATATTTT
CATTPSALSGNTIYF
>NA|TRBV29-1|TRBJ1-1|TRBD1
TGCAGCGCCATCTCCCGGGACAGGGGGGGCCCTGAAGCTTTCTTT
CSAISRDRGGPEAFF
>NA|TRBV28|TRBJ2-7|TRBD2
TGTGCCAGCAGTTTATGGACTAGCGTGACCCTCGAGCAGTACTTC
CASSLWTSVTLEQYF
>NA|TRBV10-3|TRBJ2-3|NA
TGTGCCATCAACGGAGGGGGCGCAGATACGCAGTATTTT
CAINGGGADTQYF
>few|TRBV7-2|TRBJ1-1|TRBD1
TGTGCCAGCAGCTGGGGACAGGGGGCGGTAAACACTGAAGCTTTCTTT
CASSWGQGAVNTEAFF
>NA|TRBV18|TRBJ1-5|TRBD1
TGTGCCAGCTCCTTCGGACAGGGGGCAGGACAGCCCCAGCATTTT
CASSFGQGAGQPQHF
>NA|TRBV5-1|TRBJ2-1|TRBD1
TGCGCCAGCAGCTTGGGACAGGGGGCTTCGGGGACCCAGTTCTTC
CASSLGQGASGTQFF
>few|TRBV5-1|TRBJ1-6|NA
TGCGCCAGCAGCTCGACAGGCGTCGATTCACCCCTCCACTTT
CASSSTGVDSPLHF
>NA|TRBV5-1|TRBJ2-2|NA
TGCGCCAGCAGCGAGCCGAACACCGGGGAGCTGTTTTTT
CASSEPNTGELFF
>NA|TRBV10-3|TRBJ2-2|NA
TGTGCCATCAGCGAGGGGTTAGCGTACACCGGGGAGCTGTTTTTT
CAISEGLAYTGELFF
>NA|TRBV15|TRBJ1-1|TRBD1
TGTGCCACCTCAGGACAGGCGAACACTGAAGCTTTCTTT
CATSGQANTEAFF
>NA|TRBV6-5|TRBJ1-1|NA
TGTGCCAGCGTCGGGACAACCGGGGTGAACACTGAAGCTTTCTTT
CASVGTTGVNTEAFF
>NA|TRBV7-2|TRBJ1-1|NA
TGTGCCAGCAGCTTCTCCCGGGAGAACACTGAAGCTTTCTTT
CASSFSRENTEAFF
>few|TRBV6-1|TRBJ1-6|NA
TGTGCCAGCAGTGAATACGACAGCGGGTTGGATAATTCACCCCTCCACTTT
CASSEYDSGLDNSPLHF
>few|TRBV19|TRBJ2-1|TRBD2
TGTGCCAGTAGTACGACTAGCGGGGGGCGTTGGGATGAGCAGTTCTTC
CASSTTSGGRWDEQFF
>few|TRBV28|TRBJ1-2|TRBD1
TGTGCCAGCAGTGACCATGACAGGGGAGGGGGCTACACCTTC
CASSDHDRGGGYTF
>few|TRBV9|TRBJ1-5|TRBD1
TGTGCCAGCAGCGTAGATGACAGGGGAAAGGTGCCCCAGCATTTT
CASSVDDRGKVPQHF
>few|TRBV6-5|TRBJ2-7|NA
TGTGCCAGCAGTTACTCGGAGGGCGGGGACGAGCAGTACTTC
CASSYSEGGDEQYF
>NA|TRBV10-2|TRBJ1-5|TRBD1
TGCGCCAGTGGGACAGGGGGGTACCAGCCCCAGAATTTT
CASGTGGYQPQNF
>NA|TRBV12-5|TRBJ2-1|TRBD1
TGTGCTAGTGGTTTCCAGGGGGTTGAGCAGTTCTTC
CASGFQGVEQFF
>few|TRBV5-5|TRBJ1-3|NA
TGTGCCAGCAGCTTTGAAAACGTCGGGGGAGGAAACACCATATATTTT
CASSFENVGGGNTIYF
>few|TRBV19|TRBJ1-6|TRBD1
TGTGCCAGTACCCCTCAGCCTAACACGAGACAGGGACGTTCACCCCTCCACTTT
CASTPQPNTRQGRSPLHF
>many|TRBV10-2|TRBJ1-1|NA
TGCGCCAGCAGTTGGCAGGGTAGTGTTAACACTGAAGCTTTCTTT
CASSWQGSVNTEAFF
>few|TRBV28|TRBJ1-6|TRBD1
TGTGCCAGCAGTTTCCCTTTAATCTCGGGACAGGGGGAATCACCCCTCCACTTT
CASSFPLISGQGESPLHF
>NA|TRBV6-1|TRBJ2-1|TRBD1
TGTGCCAGCAGTGATCCGGGCAGGGGGCGCAATGAGCAGTTCTTC
CASSDPGRGRNEQFF
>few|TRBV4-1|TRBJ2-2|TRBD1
TGCGCCAGCAGCCAAGGCGGACAGGTAACCGGGGAGCTGTTTTTT
CASSQGGQVTGELFF